This is a list of T cell receptor beta chains from one sample in a study of blood T cell repertoires in COVID-19. Assay: immunoSEQ multiplex PCR; the TCRdb copy retains only in-frame clones and omits some. This sample has about 280,000 clones, with about 89% found just once. The sequencing input was peripheral blood. The receptors stem from a man between 40 and 49 years old with acute or convalescent COVID-19. CDR3s include the opening cysteine and the closing phenylalanine or tryptophan. A D gene is named only where the DNA matches it firmly. Clone size, where shown, is once, few, many, or a class for clones that have expanded.

v_call	j_call	d_call	clone_size	cdr3_aa	cdr3_nt
TRBV19	TRBJ2-1	TRBD2	-	CASSLAVYNEQFF	TGTGCCAGTAGTCTAGCGGTCTACAATGAGCAGTTCTTC
TRBV27	TRBJ2-1	TRBD1	-	CASRFNRGQANEQFF	TGTGCCAGCAGATTTAACAGGGGGCAGGCCAATGAGCAGTTCTTC
TRBV29-1	TRBJ1-4	-	-	CSVHGDNEKLFF	TGCAGCGTTCACGGGGATAATGAAAAACTGTTTTTT
TRBV5-1	TRBJ1-2	-	-	CASSLDPGNYGYTF	TGCGCCAGCAGCTTAGACCCGGGAAACTATGGCTACACCTTC
TRBV12-5	TRBJ1-3	TRBD1	-	CASGLRTGVNGNTIYF	TGTGCTAGTGGTTTGCGGACAGGGGTAAATGGAAACACCATATATTTT
TRBV7-3	TRBJ1-1	-	once	CASSSSGNTEAFF	TGTGCCAGCAGCTCTTCAGGGAACACTGAAGCTTTCTTT
TRBV10-3	TRBJ1-6	TRBD1	-	CAIQGDYNSPLHF	TGTGCCATCCAGGGGGACTATAATTCACCCCTCCACTTT
TRBV6-1	TRBJ1-2	-	-	CASSEIGEGYGYTF	TGTGCCAGCAGTGAAATAGGGGAGGGGTATGGCTACACCTTC
TRBV24-1	TRBJ1-3	TRBD1	-	CATSDSGTAGNTIYF	TGTGCCACCAGTGATTCGGGGACAGCTGGAAACACCATATATTTT
TRBV6-6	TRBJ1-2	-	-	CASSYSGENYGYTF	TGTGCCAGCAGTTATTCGGGGGAGAACTATGGCTACACCTTC
TRBV27	TRBJ1-2	-	-	CASSTTTGNYGYTF	TGTGCCAGCAGTACCACTACAGGGAACTATGGCTACACCTTC
TRBV20-1	TRBJ2-1	-	-	CSASPLSGSSYNEQFF	TGCAGTGCTAGTCCCCTTAGCGGCAGCTCCTACAATGAGCAGTTCTTC
TRBV5-4	TRBJ1-6	-	-	CASSSEDSRYSPLHF	TGTGCCAGCAGCTCGGAGGACAGCAGATATTCACCCCTCCACTTT
TRBV6-5	TRBJ1-3	TRBD1	-	CASSNTGGGNTIYF	TGTGCCAGCAGCAACACAGGGGGTGGAAACACCATATATTTT
TRBV3-1/TRBV3-2	TRBJ2-7	-	-	CASSPRVGDYEQYF	TGTGCCAGCAGCCCTCGGGTAGGGGACTACGAGCAGTACTTC
TRBV6-5	TRBJ1-2	TRBD1	few	CASSRHTGDYGYTF	TGTGCCAGCAGTCGTCATACAGGGGACTATGGCTACACCTTC
TRBV7-9	TRBJ2-7	-	-	CASSLEWSKQYF	TGTGCCAGCAGCTTAGAGTGGAGCAAGCAGTACTTC
TRBV7-9	TRBJ2-7	TRBD1	-	CASSITGGFYEQYF	TGTGCCAGCAGCATTACAGGGGGTTTCTACGAGCAGTACTTC
TRBV7-2	TRBJ1-4	TRBD1	-	CASSPGGTAREKLFF	TGTGCCAGCAGTCCCGGAGGGACAGCGCGTGAAAAACTGTTTTTT
TRBV6-5	TRBJ1-6	TRBD1	-	CASTQTGGDSPLHF	TGTGCCAGCACCCAAACAGGGGGAGACTCACCCCTCCACTTT
TRBV6-5	TRBJ1-1	-	-	CASSYSGQEAFF	TGTGCCAGCAGTTACTCTGGGCAGGAAGCTTTCTTT
TRBV11-2	TRBJ2-7	TRBD2	-	CASSLSTSGFYEQYF	TGTGCCAGCAGCTTGTCGACTAGCGGCTTCTACGAGCAGTACTTC
TRBV14	TRBJ1-6	-	-	CASSQQAYNSPLHF	TGTGCCAGCAGCCAACAGGCCTATAATTCACCCCTCCACTTT
TRBV27	TRBJ1-5	TRBD1	-	CASSFADRVNQPQHF	TGTGCCAGCAGTTTCGCGGACAGGGTGAATCAGCCCCAGCATTTT
TRBV2	TRBJ2-3	-	once	CASIFDGTDTQYF	TGTGCCAGCATCTTTGACGGGACAGATACGCAGTATTTT
TRBV5-6	TRBJ2-2	TRBD1	-	CASSFLQGSGELFF	TGTGCCAGCAGCTTCTTACAGGGGAGCGGGGAGCTGTTTTTT
TRBV5-7	TRBJ2-3	TRBD2	once	CASSPGLVEGTDTQYF	TGTGCCAGCAGCCCGGGACTAGTTGAGGGCACAGATACGCAGTATTTT
TRBV2	TRBJ1-2	-	-	CASSFEEGYTF	TGTGCCAGCAGTTTCGAGGAGGGCTACACCTTC
TRBV5-4	TRBJ2-5	-	-	CASSSRGKETQYF	TGTGCCAGCAGCTCAAGGGGGAAAGAGACCCAGTACTTC
TRBV2	TRBJ2-3	TRBD2	-	CASSTLAGTIADTQYF	TGTGCCAGCAGTACGCTAGCGGGGACCATCGCAGATACGCAGTATTTT
TRBV30	TRBJ1-1	TRBD1	-	CAWRWKGATTEAFF	TGTGCCTGGAGATGGAAGGGGGCTACCACTGAAGCTTTCTTT
TRBV19	TRBJ1-5	-	-	CASSMGASSGYNQPQHF	TGTGCCAGTAGTATGGGGGCCTCCTCGGGCTACAATCAGCCCCAGCATTTT
TRBV18	TRBJ2-7	TRBD1	-	CASSHRGSYEQYF	TGTGCCAGCTCACACAGGGGCTCCTACGAGCAGTACTTC
TRBV6-2/TRBV6-3	TRBJ1-2	-	-	CASTPAGTLLSGYTF	TGTGCCAGCACCCCGGCGGGTACGTTACTATCGGGCTACACCTTC
TRBV2	TRBJ1-1	TRBD1	-	CASQRGQGAGSTEAFF	TGTGCCAGTCAAAGGGGACAGGGGGCTGGTAGCACTGAAGCTTTCTTT
TRBV30	TRBJ2-1	-	-	CAWSAPERLLNEQFF	TGTGCCTGGAGTGCACCCGAGAGGTTACTCAATGAGCAGTTCTTC
TRBV18	TRBJ2-3	-	-	CASSLLLLSITDTQYF	TGTGCCAGCTCCTTGTTGCTGCTATCCATCACAGATACGCAGTATTTT
TRBV6-5	TRBJ2-2	TRBD1	few	CASKDRDTGELFF	TGTGCCAGCAAGGACAGGGACACCGGGGAGCTGTTTTTT
TRBV27	TRBJ1-1	-	-	CASSLSSVRGTEAFF	TGTGCCAGCAGTTTATCCTCGGTCCGGGGCACTGAAGCTTTCTTT
TRBV18	TRBJ1-6	-	-	CASSPTPSSYNSPLHF	TGTGCCAGCTCACCGACCCCTAGCTCCTATAATTCACCCCTCCACTTT
TRBV9	TRBJ2-4	TRBD2	once	CASSVGAGGPLLAKNIQYF	TGTGCCAGCAGCGTAGGGGCGGGGGGTCCTCTTCTAGCCAAAAACATTCAGTACTTC
TRBV11-2	TRBJ2-2	-	-	CASTLGTANTGELFF	TGTGCCAGCACCCTGGGGACTGCGAACACCGGGGAGCTGTTTTTT
TRBV2	TRBJ2-1	TRBD2	-	CASSDGSGVQDEQFF	TGTGCCAGCAGTGATGGTAGCGGGGTACAGGACGAGCAGTTCTTC
TRBV2	TRBJ1-5	TRBD1	-	CASGGTGGHQPQHF	TGTGCCAGCGGGGGGACAGGGGGCCATCAGCCCCAGCATTTT
TRBV5-4	TRBJ1-3	-	-	CASSPGGETGNTIYF	TGTGCCAGCAGCCCGGGGGGGGAGACTGGAAACACCATATATTTT
TRBV4-1	TRBJ2-3	TRBD2	-	CASSQVLADKSTDTQYF	TGCGCCAGCAGCCAAGTCCTAGCGGACAAAAGCACAGATACGCAGTATTTT
TRBV10-1	TRBJ2-2	TRBD2	-	CASSERLAGSGELFF	TGCGCCAGCAGTGAGCGACTAGCGGGGTCCGGGGAGCTGTTTTTT
TRBV6-1	TRBJ2-7	TRBD1	-	CASSEGDRVKEQYF	TGTGCCAGCAGTGAAGGGGACAGGGTGAAAGAGCAGTACTTC
TRBV5-1	TRBJ2-1	TRBD1	-	CASSFWDSVNNEQFF	TGCGCCAGCAGCTTTTGGGACAGCGTCAACAATGAGCAGTTCTTC